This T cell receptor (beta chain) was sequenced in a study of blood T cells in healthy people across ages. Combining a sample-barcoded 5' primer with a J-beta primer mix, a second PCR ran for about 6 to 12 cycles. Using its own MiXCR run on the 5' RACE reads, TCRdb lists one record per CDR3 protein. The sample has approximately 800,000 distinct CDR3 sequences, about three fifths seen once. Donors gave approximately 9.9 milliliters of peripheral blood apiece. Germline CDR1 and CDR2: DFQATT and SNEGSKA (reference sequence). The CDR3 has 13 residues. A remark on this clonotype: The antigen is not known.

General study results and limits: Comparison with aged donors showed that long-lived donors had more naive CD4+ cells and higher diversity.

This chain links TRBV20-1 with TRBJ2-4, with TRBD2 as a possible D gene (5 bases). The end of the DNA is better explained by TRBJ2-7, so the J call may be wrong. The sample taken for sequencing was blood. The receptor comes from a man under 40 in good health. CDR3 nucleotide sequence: TGCAGTGCTAGGACGACGGGGAACTACGAGCAGTACTTC. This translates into CSARTTGNYEQYF.